These 28 T cell receptor beta chains were all obtained from the same sample, sequenced in a study of identical twins. Using its own MiXCR run on the 5' RACE reads, TCRdb lists one record per CDR3 protein. The sample contains hundreds of thousands of distinct CDR3 sequences, about 20% of which appear only once. The data were also submitted as part of a second study, on T cells expressing NK-cell markers.

What was sequenced was PBMCs. These receptors all come from a young woman in good health.

This chain uses TRBV20-1 with TRBJ2-7, with TRBD1 matching over 8 bases. Germline lookup yields CDR1 DFQATT and CDR2 SNEGSKA (reference sequence). The ends lost 0 bases at V and 1 base at J; junction bases unmatched: 5. The CDR3 is 15 residues long. The CDR3 here is CSARDFQGASYEQYF. In DNA, the CDR3 is TGCAGTGCTAGAGATTTCCAGGGGGCTTCCTACGAGCAGTACTTC.

This clonotype turned up a few times. The CDR3: CASSQQQGTQPQHF. For the CDR3, the DNA is TGCGCCAGCAGCCAACAACAGGGGACTCAGCCCCAGCATTTT. V is TRBV4-1 and J is TRBJ1-5; TRBD1 agrees at 7 bases. The CDR3 has 14 residues. The V gene end was trimmed by 2 bases and the J gene end by 6 bases; junction bases not matched to a gene: 4. The germline V gene has CDR1 MGHRA and CDR2 YSYEKL.

The rearrangement joins TRBV9 to TRBJ2-3; no clear D gene. The length of the CDR3 is 14 residues. Germline V gives CDR1 SGDLS, CDR2 YYNGEE. V was trimmed by 1 base and J by 0 bases, leaving 6 bases between them. This CDR3 reads CASSVQISTDTQYF. The CDR3 DNA follows: TGTGCCAGCAGCGTACAGATAAGCACAGATACGCAGTATTTT.

This clonotype was counted between two and nine times. This chain links TRBV27 with TRBJ2-1; no firm D call. The CDR3 sequence is 17 residues long. Germline CDR1 MNHEY, CDR2 SMNVEV (reference sequence). Trimming stripped 3 bases from V and 5 bases from J, with 20 bases between. The CDR3 reads CASSFFSFRSADNEQFF. DNA of the CDR3: TGTGCCAGCAGTTTTTTCTCTTTTCGAAGCGCGGACAATGAGCAGTTCTTC.

This clonotype has only one observation. The J gene is TRBJ1-5, the V gene TRBV7-8; 9 nucleotides align to TRBD1. The trim removed 5 bases at V and 6 bases at J, leaving 11 bases unmatched. The CDR3 contains 16 residues. Per the germline V gene, CDR1 is SGHVS and CDR2 is FQNEAQ. The CDR3 nucleotides are TGTGCCAGCAGCCGAACAACAGGGGGCGGTTTTCAGCCCCAGCATTTT. It translates to CASSRTTGGGFQPQHF.

This clonotype was seen at least ten times. The CDR3 reads CASSHLVGGTDTQYF. CDR3 DNA sequence: TGCGCCAGCAGCCATTTGGTCGGAGGGACAGATACGCAGTATTTT. J is TRBJ2-3 and V is TRBV4-3; a possible D gene is TRBD2 (6 bases). The CDR3 has 15 amino acids. CDR1 and CDR2 (germline): LGHNA, YSLEER. V gave up 3 bases and J gave up 3 bases, with 13 bases separating them.

This clonotype was seen only a few times. Written as DNA, the CDR3 is TGTGCCAGCAGTTACCTCCGGACGGGGAGGCAAGAGACCCAGTACTTC. Protein: CASSYLRTGRQETQYF. The chain joins TRBV6-5 to TRBJ2-5, with D possibly matching TRBD2 (6 bases). This CDR3 comprises 16 residues. V was trimmed by 2 bases and J by 2 bases, leaving 15 bases between them. Looked up from germline, CDR1 is MNHEY and CDR2 is SVGAGI.

V usage is TRBV20-1 and J usage is TRBJ2-3; 8 bases are shared with TRBD2. With V trimmed by 6 bases and J by 3 bases, 8 bases remained unmatched. The CDR3 is made up of 14 amino acids. Germline assignment: CDR1 DFQATT and CDR2 SNEGSKA (reference sequence). The CDR3 coding sequence is TGCAGTGCGCCGATAGCGGGGAGAACAGATACGCAGTATTTT. Its protein product is CSAPIAGRTDTQYF.

The gene calls are TRBV7-9 and TRBJ1-2; D remains ambiguous. Germline CDR1 SEHNR, CDR2 FQNEAQ (reference sequence). This CDR3 is built from 12 residues. Trimming removed 5 bases at V and 3 bases at J, with 7 bases between. CDR3 protein: CASSEDYYGYTF. Here the CDR3 DNA reads TGTGCCAGCAGCGAAGACTACTATGGCTACACCTTC.

CDR3 nucleotides: TGTGCCAGCAGCCAAGGAAGCAGAGAGAACACTGAAGCTTTCTTT. This translates into CASSQGSRENTEAFF. The genes are TRBV3-1 and TRBJ1-1; the D is unclear. Germline CDR1 and CDR2: LGHDT and YNNKEL (reference sequence). The V end was cut by 1 base, the J end by 1 base, with 10 bases between. This CDR3 is 15 amino acids long.

This chain uses TRBV12-3 or TRBV12-4 with TRBJ1-3, with D possibly TRBD1 on 5 matching bases. V shed 6 bases and J shed 0 bases, with 9 bases lying between them. The CDR3 extends over 14 amino acids. For the CDR3, the DNA is TGTGCCAGCAGGCCCAGGGTCTCTGGAAACACCATATATTTT. Amino acid sequence: CASRPRVSGNTIYF.

This clonotype was recorded at least ten times. At one of its ends the junction is not consistent with the germline gene, which may arise from a read error. The chain joins TRBV5-1 to TRBJ2-3; 9 bases align to TRBD1. The germline gives CDR1 SGHRS, CDR2 YFSETQ. This CDR3 contains 14 residues. CDR3 region: CASSSGQGTDTQYF. For the CDR3, the DNA is TGTGCCAGCAGCTCGGGACAGGGAACAGATACGCAGTATTTT.

This clonotype was observed once. V usage is TRBV5-1 and J usage is TRBJ2-1, with D uncertain. Germline V CDR1 and CDR2: SGHRS, YFSETQ. The CDR3 has 14 amino acids. V gave up 0 bases and J gave up 5 bases, with 9 bases separating them. As DNA, the CDR3 is TGCGCCAGCAGCTTGGGGGCCACTCACAATGAGCAGTTCTTC. Amino acid sequence: CASSLGATHNEQFF. Filled out from reference TRBV5-1 and TRBJ2-1, the complete variable domain reads KAGVTQTPRYLIKTRGQQVTLSCSPISGHRSVSWYQQTPGQGLQFLFEYFSETQRNKGNFPGRFSGRQFSNSRSEMNVSTLELGDSALYLCASSLGATHNEQFFGPGTRLTVL.

The chain couples TRBV12-3 or TRBV12-4 to TRBJ1-1; D may be TRBD1 (5 bases). This CDR3 is built from 15 residues. V dropped 8 bases and J dropped 2 bases, with 18 bases sitting between them. The CDR3 bases are TGTGCCAGCCGTCAGGGTCAGGGACTTAACACTGAAGCTTTCTTT. This gives the protein CASRQGQGLNTEAFF.

This clonotype was seen a handful of times. The chain joins TRBV5-1 to TRBJ2-5; tentative D call: TRBD2 (6 bases). This CDR3 is built from 15 residues. The germline gives CDR1 SGHRS, CDR2 YFSETQ. Between the trimmed V and J ends, which lost 0 bases and 3 bases, there was a span of 12 bases. The CDR3 region is CASSLVGTREETQYF. For the CDR3, the DNA is TGCGCCAGCAGCTTGGTCGGGACTCGCGAAGAGACCCAGTACTTC. Supplemented by reference TRBV5-1 and TRBJ2-5, the full variable domain reads KAGVTQTPRYLIKTRGQQVTLSCSPISGHRSVSWYQQTPGQGLQFLFEYFSETQRNKGNFPGRFSGRQFSNSRSEMNVSTLELGDSALYLCASSLVGTREETQYFGPGTRLLVL.

The gene calls are TRBV5-1 and TRBJ2-2, with D maybe TRBD1 (6 bases). The V gene lost 4 bases and the J gene lost 5 bases, with 15 bases spanning the gap. The CDR3 runs to 15 residues. CDR1 SGHRS and CDR2 YFSETQ come from the germline V gene. For the CDR3, the DNA is TGCGCCAGCAGCCGGACAGTCGTAGGAACCGGGGAGCTGTTTTTT. The encoded protein is CASSRTVVGTGELFF.

V is TRBV3-1 and J is TRBJ2-2; D is unclear. Germline V gene data show CDR1 as LGHDT and CDR2 as YNNKEL (reference sequence). This CDR3 region has 12 residues. V lost 5 bases, J lost 7 bases, and 8 bases lay in between. CDR3 protein: CASSAWGGELFF. CDR3 sequence (DNA): TGTGCCAGCAGCGCCTGGGGCGGGGAGCTGTTTTTT.

This clonotype was found a few times. The V gene is TRBV10-3, the J gene TRBJ1-2; D unclear. Germline V gene sequence: CDR1 ENHRY, CDR2 SYGVKD. Between the trimmed V and J ends, which lost 6 bases and 3 bases, there was a span of 17 bases. The CDR3 spans 15 residues. The CDR3 spells CAIRADSGGDYGYTF. In DNA form, the CDR3 reads TGTGCCATCAGGGCTGATTCGGGAGGAGACTATGGCTACACCTTC.

The chain combines TRBV20-1 with TRBJ2-5; TRBD1 is a possible D gene (5 bases). The CDR3 consists of 13 residues. Germline CDR1 and CDR2: DFQATT and SNEGSKA (reference sequence). Trimming took off 5 bases at V and 2 bases at J, with 12 bases between the two ends. This CDR3 reads CSAPQGSQETQYF. The CDR3 DNA reads as TGCAGTGCTCCGCAGGGTAGTCAAGAGACCCAGTACTTC.

DNA of the CDR3: TGTGCCAGCAGTTCGGGGGATTATCAGCCCCAGCATTTT. Its protein is CASSSGDYQPQHF. The genes are TRBV12-3 or TRBV12-4 and TRBJ1-5; perhaps TRBD1 as D (5 bases). The germline V and J ends were trimmed by 4 bases and 5 bases, with 9 bases remaining between them. CDR3 length: 13 amino acids.

The sample holds a few counts of this clonotype. This sequence joins TRBV7-2 and TRBJ2-5, with 9 bases lining up with TRBD1. V gave up 5 bases and J gave up 5 bases; unmatched junction bases: 6. From germline, CDR1 is SGHTA and CDR2 FQGNSA. The CDR3 has 14 residues. The CDR3 region is CASSGQQGAETQYF. The DNA of the CDR3 is TGTGCCAGCAGCGGACAACAGGGGGCGGAGACCCAGTACTTC.

In this sample, this clonotype turned up a few times. V and J are TRBV18 and TRBJ1-5, with D unresolved. The CDR3 runs to 14 residues. The germline V and J ends were trimmed by 1 base and 4 bases, with 8 bases remaining between them. Germline V gene lookup returns CDR1 KGHSH and CDR2 LQKENI. The CDR3 reads CASSPLSGNQPQHF. CDR3 bases: TGTGCCAGCTCACCACTATCTGGGAATCAGCCCCAGCATTTT. Variable domain in full (rest from reference TRBV18 and TRBJ1-5): NAGVMQNPRHLVRRRGQEARLRCSPMKGHSHVYWYRQLPEEGLKFMVYLQKENIIDESGMPKERFSAEFPKEGPSILRIQQVVRGDSAAYFCASSPLSGNQPQHFGDGTRLSIL.

This clonotype was found a few times. This sequence joins TRBV12-3 or TRBV12-4 and TRBJ2-3; D is unresolved. V lost 4 bases to trimming and J lost 7 bases, with 9 bases between them. The CDR3 is 12 amino acids. The CDR3 region is CASSSTFNTQYF. The CDR3 bases are TGTGCCAGCAGTTCGACCTTCAATACGCAGTATTTT.

The chain employs TRBV20-1 and TRBJ1-1; no reliable D call. CDR3 length: 13 amino acids. CDR1 and CDR2 (germline): DFQATT, SNEGSKA (reference sequence). The germline V and J ends were trimmed by 1 base and 1 base, with 7 bases remaining between them. CDR3: CSARVVENTEAFF. In DNA, the CDR3 is TGCAGTGCTAGAGTTGTCGAGAACACTGAAGCTTTCTTT.

This clonotype occurred a few times. This chain connects TRBV27 to TRBJ1-6; possible D gene TRBD1, 5 bases. This CDR3 is built from 16 residues. CDR1 is MNHEY, CDR2 SMNVEV, per germline (reference sequence). V lost 3 bases to trimming and J lost 0 bases, with 9 bases between them. The CDR3 loop is CASSFSGPSYNSPLHF. CDR3 coding DNA: TGTGCCAGCAGTTTTTCGGGGCCCTCCTATAATTCACCCCTCCACTTT.

V and J are TRBV28 and TRBJ1-5; unclear D gene. The length of the CDR3 is 15 residues. V lost 5 bases to trimming and J lost 2 bases, with 13 bases between them. Germline CDR1 reads MDHEN; CDR2 reads SYDVKM. For the CDR3, the DNA is TGTGCCAGCAGTCCGCCCCGGGGTCGCAATCAGCCCCAGCATTTT. It yields the protein CASSPPRGRNQPQHF.

This clonotype has just one count. The genes are TRBV7-2 and TRBJ1-2, with D possibly TRBD1 on 6 matching bases. The CDR3 consists of 14 residues. The V end was cut by 5 bases, the J end by 4 bases, with 14 bases between. The germline V gene encodes CDR1 SGHTA and CDR2 FQGNSA. DNA of the CDR3: TGTGCCAGCAGCACCAAACAGGGAGCCTATGGCTACACCTTC. It encodes CASSTKQGAYGYTF.

In this sample, this clonotype turned up once. This CDR3 reads CASSRTLYQPQHF. CDR3 DNA sequence: TGTGCCAGCAGCCGAACTCTATATCAGCCCCAGCATTTT. The genes are TRBV11-2 and TRBJ1-5; no reliable D call. V was cut by 5 bases and J by 5 bases, with 10 bases left in between. The CDR3 spans 13 residues. Germline V lookup: CDR1 SGHAT, CDR2 FQNNGV.